One sample yielded the 19 T cell receptor beta chains listed below, sequenced in a study of T-cell memory formation after mild COVID-19. TCRdb reprocessed the 5' RACE reads with MiXCR, giving one entry per CDR3 protein. Here the sample spans about half a million distinct CDR3 sequences, 15% to 20% being singletons. Sequenced material: PBMCs or a T cell subset sorted from them (not recorded which). These receptors came from an adult woman who had mild COVID-19 (a few samples of this study predate the infection). Cell type and time point are not known.

A few counts support this clonotype. The rearrangement links TRBV2 to TRBJ2-7; the D is unclear. The CDR3 consists of 12 residues. Trimming removed 5 bases at V and 0 bases at J, with 5 bases between. Germline V CDR1 and CDR2: SNHLY, FYNNEI. CDR3 sequence (DNA): TGTGCCAGCAGTAAAGACTCCTACGAGCAGTACTTC. Translating it yields CASSKDSYEQYF.

This clonotype was detected only a few times. The V and J genes are TRBV5-1 and TRBJ2-1, with 9 bases fitting TRBD2. J was trimmed by 8 bases and V by 0 bases; bases with no gene match: 9. The CDR3 consists of 16 residues. Germline V gene sequence: CDR1 SGHRS, CDR2 YFSETQ. CDR3 bases: TGCGCCAGCAGCTTGGCCCAGCGGGGGGCCGGGGATGAGCAGTTCTTC. Its protein product is CASSLAQRGAGDEQFF.

The chain recombines TRBV5-1 with TRBJ1-1; the D gene is possibly TRBD1 (5 bases). The CDR3 has 15 amino acids. CDR1 is SGHRS and CDR2 is YFSETQ in the germline V gene. V dropped 0 bases and J dropped 6 bases, with 15 bases sitting between them. DNA of the CDR3: TGCGCCAGCAGCTTGGTATGGGGGAACATCCCTGAAGCTTTCTTT. This codes for CASSLVWGNIPEAFF. The full variable domain, with the rest looked up from reference TRBV5-1 and TRBJ1-1, is KAGVTQTPRYLIKTRGQQVTLSCSPISGHRSVSWYQQTPGQGLQFLFEYFSETQRNKGNFPGRFSGRQFSNSRSEMNVSTLELGDSALYLCASSLVWGNIPEAFFGQGTRLTVV.

The gene calls are TRBV3-1 and TRBJ1-1; no firm D call. This CDR3 is built from 13 residues. The V gene lost 1 base and the J gene lost 4 bases, with 7 bases spanning the gap. Germline V gene sequence: CDR1 LGHDT, CDR2 YNNKEL (reference sequence). The CDR3 loop reads CASSQGMGTEAFF. As DNA, the CDR3 is TGTGCCAGCAGCCAAGGGATGGGCACTGAAGCTTTCTTT.

The V call is TRBV12-3 or TRBV12-4, the J call TRBJ2-2, with 7 positions matching TRBD1. The CDR3 is made up of 16 amino acids. J lost 1 base, V lost 7 bases, and 9 bases had no gene match. As DNA, the CDR3 is TGTGCCAGCACCGACAGGGTCGGAGTGAACACCGGGGAGCTGTTTTTT. It specifies CASTDRVGVNTGELFF.

The rearrangement uses TRBV12-3 or TRBV12-4 and TRBJ2-1; D possibly matches TRBD1 or TRBD2 (5 bases each). This CDR3 is 11 amino acids long. The V end was cut by 7 bases, the J end by 10 bases, with 11 bases between. DNA of the CDR3: TGTGCCAGCAAGGATCGGGGCGAGCAGTTCTTC. Translating gives CASKDRGEQFF.

This chain uses TRBV5-4 with TRBJ1-4; no clear D gene. The germline gives CDR1 SGHNT, CDR2 YYREEE (reference sequence). V was clipped by 7 bases and J by 7 bases, with 14 bases between them. The CDR3 runs to 13 residues. The CDR3: CASSYKWGEKLFF. The DNA of the CDR3 is TGTGCCAGCTCCTACAAGTGGGGTGAAAAACTGTTTTTT.

The chain combines TRBV2 with TRBJ2-1; D unresolved. The length of the CDR3 is 13 residues. V lost 10 bases and J lost 9, with 19 bases in between. The germline gives CDR1 SNHLY, CDR2 FYNNEI. The CDR3: CANSQNPGIEQFF. The CDR3 nucleotides read TGTGCCAACTCACAGAATCCTGGGATTGAGCAGTTCTTC.

The chain joins TRBV6-6 to TRBJ1-1; D is unclear. This CDR3 is built from 14 residues. V was cut by 3 bases and J by 13 bases, with 21 bases left in between. Germline V gene sequence: CDR1 MNHNY, CDR2 SVGAGI (reference sequence). The CDR3 DNA reads TGTGCCAGCAGTTATTCCGACCGGGCCTATGAGGGTTTCTTT. Translation: CASSYSDRAYEGFF.

The rearrangement joins TRBV6-2 or TRBV6-3 to TRBJ2-5, with 10 bases fitting TRBD1. The CDR3 covers 18 residues. V lost 6 bases and J lost 5; bases outside the gene matches: 18. From germline, CDR1 is MNHEY and CDR2 SVGEGT. CDR3: CASRYAPGQGPRSETQYF. CDR3 nucleotides: TGTGCCAGCAGATATGCTCCGGGACAGGGGCCTCGGTCGGAGACCCAGTACTTC.

The V and J genes are TRBV6-1 and TRBJ2-1, with TRBD1 as a possible D gene (5 bases). Deletions cut 4 bases from V and 2 bases from J, with 12 bases between. The CDR3 has 15 residues. Looked up from germline, CDR1 is MNHNS and CDR2 is SASEGT. This chain's CDR3 is CASSGGTNPYNEQFF. As DNA, the CDR3 is TGTGCCAGCAGTGGGGGCACTAACCCCTACAATGAGCAGTTCTTC.

In its sample, this clonotype was seen a few times. The V call is TRBV14, the J call TRBJ2-3, with a weak D call TRBD2 (6 bases). The CDR3 is 17 amino acids. Trimming stripped 0 bases from V and 4 bases from J, with 17 bases between. Germline-derived CDR1 and CDR2 are SGHDN and FVKESK. The chain's CDR3 is CASSQDWGLTSADTQYF. The CDR3 DNA sequence: TGTGCCAGCAGCCAAGATTGGGGACTCACCTCGGCAGATACGCAGTATTTT.

This clonotype turned up a few times. J is TRBJ2-7 and V is TRBV4-2; 8 nucleotides agree with TRBD2. V lost 4 bases, J lost 0 bases, and 11 bases stayed unmatched. Germline values: CDR1 LGHNA, CDR2 YNFKEQ. The CDR3 contains 17 residues. The CDR3 sequence is CASSRSASGQYSYEQYF. The CDR3 nucleotides read TGTGCCAGCAGCCGGTCCGCTAGCGGGCAATACTCCTACGAGCAGTACTTC.

The chain is built from TRBV4-3 and TRBJ1-2, with 7 bases aligning to TRBD1. The CDR3 sequence is 14 residues long. V shed 3 bases and J 5 bases; nucleotides not matched to a gene: 6. Germline loops: CDR1 LGHNA, CDR2 YSLEER. The CDR3 nucleotides are TGCGCCAGCAGCCAGGCGACAGGGTGGTATGGCTACACCTTC. This sequence encodes CASSQATGWYGYTF.

This clonotype came up a few times. V and J are TRBV15 and TRBJ2-5; 10 positions agree with TRBD1. Trimming cost V 5 bases and J 5 bases; bases outside gene matches: 5. The CDR3 is 14 residues long. Germline V gives CDR1 LNHNV, CDR2 YYDKDF (reference sequence). CDR3 region: CATSGDRGQETQYF. The CDR3, as DNA: TGTGCCACCAGCGGGGACAGGGGTCAGGAGACCCAGTACTTC.

This clonotype was seen a handful of times. The chain employs TRBV7-8 and TRBJ2-4; 8 nucleotides align to TRBD2. Germline trimming cut 7 bases from V and 0 bases from J; bases unmatched to any gene: 11. CDR1 is SGHVS, CDR2 FQNEAQ, per germline. The CDR3 has 17 amino acids. The CDR3 region is CASNRGGGPIAKNIQYF. The CDR3 coding sequence is TGTGCCAGCAACCGGGGGGGCGGCCCAATAGCCAAAAACATTCAGTACTTC.

A few counts support this clonotype. The chain is built from TRBV24-1 and TRBJ2-7; D is undetermined. The V end was cut by 3 bases, the J end by 0 bases, with 11 bases between. Germline CDR1 and CDR2: KGHDR and SFDVKD. CDR3 size: 15 residues. DNA of the CDR3: TGTGCCACCAGTGATCCCCGGGCATCCTCCTACGAGCAGTACTTC. This gives the protein CATSDPRASSYEQYF.

This clonotype has more than one count but fewer than ten. CDR3 nucleotide sequence: TGTGCCAGCAGCTTGGCCGCAGGGGGCGCGTTCGAGCAGTACTTC. It codes for CASSLAAGGAFEQYF. The chain has TRBV5-6 and TRBJ2-7, with 8 bases aligning to TRBD1. V lost 0 bases and J lost 6; bases outside the gene matches: 8. The CDR3 contains 15 residues. CDR1 is SGHDT and CDR2 is YYEEEE in the germline V gene.

This clonotype came up a few times. V and J are TRBV5-4 and TRBJ2-7, with 8 nucleotides matching TRBD1. Germline CDR1 reads SGHNT; CDR2 reads YYREEE (reference sequence). The V segment lost 2 bases and the J segment 1 base; nucleotides outside the gene matches: 5. CDR3 length: 15 amino acids. Written as DNA, the CDR3 is TGTGCCAGCAGCTTTCCGGGACAGGCTTCCTACGAGCAGTACTTC. Protein: CASSFPGQASYEQYF.